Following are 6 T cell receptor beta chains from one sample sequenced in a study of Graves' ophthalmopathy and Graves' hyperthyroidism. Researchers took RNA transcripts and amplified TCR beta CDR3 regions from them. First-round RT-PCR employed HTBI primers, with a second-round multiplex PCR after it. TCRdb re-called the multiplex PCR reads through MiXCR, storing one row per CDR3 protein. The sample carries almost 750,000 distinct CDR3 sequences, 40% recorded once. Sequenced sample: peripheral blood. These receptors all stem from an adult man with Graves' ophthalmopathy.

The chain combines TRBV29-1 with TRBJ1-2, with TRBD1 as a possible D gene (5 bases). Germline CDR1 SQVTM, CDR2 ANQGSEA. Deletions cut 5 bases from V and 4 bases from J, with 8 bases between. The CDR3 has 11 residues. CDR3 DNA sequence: TGCAGCGTTAGGGACCGCTATGGCTACACCTTC. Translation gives CSVRDRYGYTF.

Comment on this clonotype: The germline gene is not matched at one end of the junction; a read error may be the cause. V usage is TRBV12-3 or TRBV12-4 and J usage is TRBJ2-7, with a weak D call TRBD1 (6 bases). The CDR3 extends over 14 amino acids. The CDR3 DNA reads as TGCGCCAGCAGCCAACTTTGGACAGCCTACGAGCAGTACTTC. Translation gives CASSQLWTAYEQYF.

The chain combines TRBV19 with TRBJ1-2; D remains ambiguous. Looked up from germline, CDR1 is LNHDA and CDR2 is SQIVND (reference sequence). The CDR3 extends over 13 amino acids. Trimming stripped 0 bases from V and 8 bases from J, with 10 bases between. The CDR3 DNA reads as TGTGCCAGTAGTATAGACAGTCGCCTAGGCTACACCTTC. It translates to CASSIDSRLGYTF. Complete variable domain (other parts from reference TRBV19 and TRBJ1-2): DGGITQSPKYLFRKEGQNVTLSCEQNLNHDAMYWYRQDPGQGLRLIYYSQIVNDFQKGDIAEGYSVSREKKESFPLTVTSAQKNPTAFYLCASSIDSRLGYTFGSGTRLTVV.

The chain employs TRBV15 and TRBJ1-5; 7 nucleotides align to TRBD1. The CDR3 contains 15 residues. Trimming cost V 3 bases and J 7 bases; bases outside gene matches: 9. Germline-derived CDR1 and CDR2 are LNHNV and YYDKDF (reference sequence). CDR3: CATSRTTGYGQPQHF. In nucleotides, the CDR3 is TGTGCCACCAGCAGGACGACAGGGTATGGGCAGCCCCAGCATTTT.

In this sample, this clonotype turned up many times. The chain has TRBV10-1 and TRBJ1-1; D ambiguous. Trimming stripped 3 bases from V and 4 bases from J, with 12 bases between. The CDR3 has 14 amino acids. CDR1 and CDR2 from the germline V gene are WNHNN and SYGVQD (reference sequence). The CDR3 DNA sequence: TGCGCCAGCAGTGAAGGTGGGTTGAGCACTGAAGCTTTCTTT. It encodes CASSEGGLSTEAFF.

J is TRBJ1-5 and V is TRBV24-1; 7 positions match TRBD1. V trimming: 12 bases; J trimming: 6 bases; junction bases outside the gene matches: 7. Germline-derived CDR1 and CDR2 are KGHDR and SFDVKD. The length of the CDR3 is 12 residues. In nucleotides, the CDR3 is TGTGCCGTGACAGGGTCGGGTCAGCCCCAGCATTTT. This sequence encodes CAVTGSGQPQHF.